Listed below are T cell receptor beta chains from one sample, sequenced in a study of blood T cells in healthy people across ages. TCRdb recomputed calls from the 5' RACE reads with MiXCR, one row per CDR3 protein. This table has around 900,000 distinct CDR3 sequences, 51% appearing once. Sequencing input: blood. The source of these receptors is a woman aged 55 to 70 in good health. The CDR3 runs from the conserved cysteine through the conserved F or W. Each record gives: clone size, V gene, J gene, D gene, CDR3 protein, CDR3 DNA. The D gene is left open where the match is weak. The size entry is marked missing in some rows and otherwise reads once, few, many or a size class.

abundance: .; v_gene: TRBV19; j_gene: TRBJ2-5; d_gene: .; CDR3aa: CASSADSEETQYF; CDR3nt: TGTGCCAGTAGTGCGGACAGTGAAGAGACCCAGTACTTC
abundance: .; v_gene: TRBV4-3; j_gene: TRBJ2-7; d_gene: TRBD1; CDR3aa: CASSLEGAGTYEQYF; CDR3nt: TGCGCCAGCAGCCTAGAGGGGGCAGGGACCTACGAGCAGTACTTC
abundance: many; v_gene: TRBV7-2; j_gene: TRBJ2-5; d_gene: TRBD2; CDR3aa: CASSPGLAQETQYF; CDR3nt: TGTGCCAGCAGCCCTGGACTAGCTCAAGAGACCCAGTACTTC
abundance: once; v_gene: TRBV11-3; j_gene: TRBJ2-1; d_gene: TRBD2; CDR3aa: CASSLGSGRANEQFF; CDR3nt: TGTGCCAGCAGCTTAGGCTCCGGGAGGGCCAATGAGCAGTTCTTC
abundance: .; v_gene: TRBV7-2; j_gene: TRBJ2-7; d_gene: TRBD1; CDR3aa: CASSFGQGRDEQYF; CDR3nt: TGTGCCAGCAGCTTCGGACAGGGGCGCGACGAGCAGTACTTC
abundance: few; v_gene: TRBV28; j_gene: TRBJ1-2; d_gene: TRBD1; CDR3aa: CASSLAGGIHHTF; CDR3nt: TGTGCCAGCAGTTTGGCAGGGGGCATTCATCACACCTTC
abundance: few; v_gene: TRBV5-1; j_gene: TRBJ2-7; d_gene: .; CDR3aa: CASSNREQTYEQYF; CDR3nt: TGCGCCAGCAGTAACCGGGAGCAAACCTACGAGCAGTACTTC
abundance: .; v_gene: TRBV15; j_gene: TRBJ2-7; d_gene: .; CDR3aa: CATSPRRSSYEQYF; CDR3nt: TGTGCCACCAGCCCCAGGAGGAGCTCCTACGAGCAGTACTTC
abundance: .; v_gene: TRBV7-2; j_gene: TRBJ1-6; d_gene: .; CDR3aa: CASGPDIVPLHF; CDR3nt: TGTGCCAGCGGCCCCGACATTGTCCCCCTCCACTTT
abundance: few; v_gene: TRBV4-3; j_gene: TRBJ2-7; d_gene: .; CDR3aa: CASSPLEGIPNEQYF; CDR3nt: TGCGCCAGCAGCCCTTTGGAAGGCATTCCCAACGAGCAGTACTTC
abundance: .; v_gene: TRBV7-2; j_gene: TRBJ2-5; d_gene: TRBD2; CDR3aa: CASRFSGGGETQYF; CDR3nt: TGTGCCAGCAGGTTTAGCGGGGGCGGGGAGACCCAGTACTTC
abundance: .; v_gene: TRBV4-1; j_gene: TRBJ1-4; d_gene: .; CDR3aa: CASSQVGVAEKLFF; CDR3nt: TGCGCCAGCAGCCAAGTCGGGGTCGCGGAAAAACTGTTTTTT
abundance: few; v_gene: TRBV4-2; j_gene: TRBJ1-1; d_gene: .; CDR3aa: CASSQEPRNTEAFF; CDR3nt: TGTGCCAGCAGCCAAGAGCCGAGGAACACTGAAGCTTTCTTT
abundance: .; v_gene: TRBV6-6; j_gene: TRBJ1-4; d_gene: .; CDR3aa: CASKGGSQAEKLFF; CDR3nt: TGTGCCAGCAAGGGGGGGTCACAGGCCGAAAAACTGTTTTTT
abundance: few; v_gene: TRBV29-1; j_gene: TRBJ2-7; d_gene: TRBD1; CDR3aa: CSVDRQGAGEQYF; CDR3nt: TGCAGCGTTGATCGCCAGGGGGCAGGGGAGCAGTACTTC
abundance: .; v_gene: TRBV29-1; j_gene: TRBJ2-5; d_gene: .; CDR3aa: CSAHSESSRETQYF; CDR3nt: TGCAGCGCTCACAGCGAGTCGTCGCGAGAGACCCAGTACTTC
abundance: many; v_gene: TRBV7-2; j_gene: TRBJ2-7; d_gene: TRBD2; CDR3aa: CASSLASTSGSYEQYF; CDR3nt: TGTGCCAGCAGCTTAGCGTCTACTAGCGGGAGCTACGAGCAGTACTTC
abundance: .; v_gene: TRBV7-9; j_gene: TRBJ2-5; d_gene: .; CDR3aa: CASSLGWDSQETQYF; CDR3nt: TGTGCCAGCAGCTTAGGCTGGGACTCCCAAGAGACCCAGTACTTC
abundance: .; v_gene: TRBV3-1; j_gene: TRBJ1-2; d_gene: TRBD1; CDR3aa: CASSQGTGSSYGYTF; CDR3nt: TGTGCCAGCAGCCAGGGGACAGGGAGCAGCTATGGCTACACCTTC
abundance: .; v_gene: TRBV5-1; j_gene: TRBJ1-5; d_gene: .; CDR3aa: CASSLEPGRQPQHF; CDR3nt: TGCGCCAGCAGCTTGGAGCCAGGGCGGCAGCCCCAGCATTTT
abundance: .; v_gene: TRBV12-5; j_gene: TRBJ2-3; d_gene: TRBD1; CDR3aa: CASGLGARGQGRLDTQYF; CDR3nt: TGTGCTAGTGGTTTGGGGGCTAGAGGACAGGGGCGGTTAGATACGCAGTATTTT
abundance: .; v_gene: TRBV4-3; j_gene: TRBJ2-2; d_gene: TRBD2; CDR3aa: CASSTDSGRALTGELFF; CDR3nt: TGCGCCAGCAGCACAGATAGTGGGAGGGCCCTCACCGGGGAGCTGTTTTTT
abundance: .; v_gene: TRBV6-5; j_gene: TRBJ2-7; d_gene: TRBD2; CDR3aa: CASSYGNLAGEDYEQYF; CDR3nt: TGTGCCAGCAGTTACGGCAATCTAGCGGGAGAGGATTACGAGCAGTACTTC
abundance: few; v_gene: TRBV7-2; j_gene: TRBJ2-2; d_gene: .; CDR3aa: CASSYMPGSTGELFF; CDR3nt: TGTGCCAGCAGCTACATGCCAGGGTCCACCGGGGAGCTGTTTTTT
abundance: few; v_gene: TRBV5-1; j_gene: TRBJ2-5; d_gene: TRBD1; CDR3aa: CASTTRDSLETQYF; CDR3nt: TGCGCCAGCACAACGAGGGACAGCTTAGAGACCCAGTACTTC
abundance: few; v_gene: TRBV20-1; j_gene: TRBJ2-1; d_gene: TRBD1; CDR3aa: CSARVRSRGLEFF; CDR3nt: TGCAGTGCTAGAGTTCGATCCAGGGGGCTGGAGTTCTTC
abundance: few; v_gene: TRBV4-2; j_gene: TRBJ2-2; d_gene: .; CDR3aa: CASSQAGSNTGELFF; CDR3nt: TGTGCCAGCAGCCAAGCTGGCTCGAACACCGGGGAGCTGTTTTTT
abundance: .; v_gene: TRBV2; j_gene: TRBJ2-1; d_gene: TRBD1; CDR3aa: CASSVDRGLNNEQFF; CDR3nt: TGTGCCAGCAGTGTTGACAGGGGGCTCAACAATGAGCAGTTCTTC
abundance: .; v_gene: TRBV6-2/TRBV6-3; j_gene: TRBJ1-3; d_gene: .; CDR3aa: CASSRRNSGNTIYF; CDR3nt: TGTGCCAGCAGCCGACGGAACTCTGGAAACACCATATATTTT
abundance: .; v_gene: TRBV6-5; j_gene: TRBJ1-5; d_gene: .; CDR3aa: CASSQHSYQPQHF; CDR3nt: TGTGCCAGCAGTCAGCATTCTTATCAGCCCCAGCATTTT
abundance: .; v_gene: TRBV20-1; j_gene: TRBJ2-6; d_gene: TRBD2; CDR3aa: CSSGLAGTAGANVLTF; CDR3nt: TGCAGTTCGGGACTAGCGGGTACGGCTGGGGCCAACGTCCTGACTTTC
abundance: .; v_gene: TRBV3-1; j_gene: TRBJ2-3; d_gene: TRBD2; CDR3aa: CASSPAIGRAGDTQYF; CDR3nt: TGTGCCAGCAGCCCGGCTATCGGGAGGGCCGGAGATACGCAGTATTTT
abundance: .; v_gene: TRBV20-1; j_gene: TRBJ2-1; d_gene: .; CDR3aa: CSASGNYNEQFF; CDR3nt: TGCAGTGCTAGCGGGAACTACAATGAGCAGTTCTTC
abundance: .; v_gene: TRBV6-5; j_gene: TRBJ2-7; d_gene: .; CDR3aa: CASSPEHRYNEQYF; CDR3nt: TGTGCCAGCAGTCCCGAACACCGCTACAATGAGCAGTACTTC
abundance: many; v_gene: TRBV29-1; j_gene: TRBJ1-2; d_gene: TRBD1; CDR3aa: CSVEQGEGYTF; CDR3nt: TGCAGCGTTGAGCAGGGGGAAGGCTACACCTTC
abundance: few; v_gene: TRBV29-1; j_gene: TRBJ2-1; d_gene: .; CDR3aa: CRGGGSSYNEQFF; CDR3nt: TGCCGGGGAGGCGGGTCCTCCTACAATGAGCAGTTCTTC
abundance: few; v_gene: TRBV24-1; j_gene: TRBJ2-3; d_gene: .; CDR3aa: CATSAQGGTDTQYF; CDR3nt: TGTGCCACCAGTGCCCAGGGTGGCACAGATACGCAGTATTTT
abundance: .; v_gene: TRBV7-3; j_gene: TRBJ2-3; d_gene: .; CDR3aa: CASSLNYGTDTQYF; CDR3nt: TGTGCCAGCAGCTTAAACTATGGCACAGATACGCAGTATTTT
abundance: once; v_gene: TRBV11-2; j_gene: TRBJ2-4; d_gene: .; CDR3aa: CASSWGPSYKNIQYF; CDR3nt: TGTGCCAGCAGCTGGGGGCCCAGTTACAAAAACATTCAGTACTTC
abundance: .; v_gene: TRBV3-1; j_gene: TRBJ1-1; d_gene: .; CDR3aa: CASSPFTTVNTEAFF; CDR3nt: TGTGCCAGCAGCCCTTTTACCACAGTGAACACTGAAGCTTTCTTT
abundance: .; v_gene: TRBV28; j_gene: TRBJ2-3; d_gene: TRBD1; CDR3aa: CASSPPLTGTSTDTQYF; CDR3nt: TGTGCCAGCAGCCCCCCTCTGACAGGGACGAGCACAGATACGCAGTATTTT
abundance: .; v_gene: TRBV7-8; j_gene: TRBJ2-7; d_gene: .; CDR3aa: CASSPRVWGLSDGKSYEQYF; CDR3nt: TGTGCCAGCAGCCCCCGCGTTTGGGGGCTCTCGGACGGGAAATCCTACGAGCAGTACTTC
abundance: .; v_gene: TRBV7-9; j_gene: TRBJ1-1; d_gene: TRBD1; CDR3aa: CASSLGTGREAFF; CDR3nt: TGTGCCAGCAGCTTAGGGACAGGCCGTGAAGCTTTCTTT
abundance: .; v_gene: TRBV7-9; j_gene: TRBJ2-6; d_gene: .; CDR3aa: CASSFLLGGSGANVLTF; CDR3nt: TGTGCCAGCAGCTTTCTACTTGGGGGCTCTGGGGCCAACGTCCTGACTTTC
abundance: few; v_gene: TRBV7-3; j_gene: TRBJ2-7; d_gene: .; CDR3aa: CASSLVGGSSYNEQYF; CDR3nt: TGTGCCAGCAGCTTAGTCGGCGGTAGCTCCTACAATGAGCAGTACTTC
abundance: few; v_gene: TRBV29-1; j_gene: TRBJ2-5; d_gene: TRBD1; CDR3aa: CSVEGDRGQETQYF; CDR3nt: TGCAGCGTTGAAGGGGACAGGGGGCAAGAGACCCAGTACTTC
abundance: .; v_gene: TRBV10-3; j_gene: TRBJ2-3; d_gene: .; CDR3aa: CAIRSRQGTDTQYF; CDR3nt: TGTGCCATCAGATCGCGACAGGGCACAGATACGCAGTATTTT
abundance: few; v_gene: TRBV7-2; j_gene: TRBJ2-3; d_gene: .; CDR3aa: CASSTVGGGFGTDTQYF; CDR3nt: TGTGCCAGCAGCACCGTAGGGGGGGGGTTTGGCACAGATACGCAGTATTTT
abundance: few; v_gene: TRBV7-2; j_gene: TRBJ2-5; d_gene: .; CDR3aa: CASSLALGAQYF; CDR3nt: TGTGCCAGCAGCTTAGCGCTAGGAGCCCAGTACTTC
abundance: .; v_gene: TRBV7-2; j_gene: TRBJ2-5; d_gene: TRBD2; CDR3aa: CASSPRGTRGQETQYF; CDR3nt: TGTGCCAGCAGCCCCCGTGGGACTAGAGGACAAGAGACCCAGTACTTC
abundance: .; v_gene: TRBV3-1; j_gene: TRBJ2-7; d_gene: .; CDR3aa: CASSQGSGRSSYEQYF; CDR3nt: TGTGCCAGCAGCCAAGGAAGCGGGCGCAGCTCCTACGAGCAGTACTTC
abundance: .; v_gene: TRBV7-9; j_gene: TRBJ1-4; d_gene: TRBD1; CDR3aa: CASSSTWTGDEKLFF; CDR3nt: TGTGCCAGCAGCTCAACCTGGACAGGGGATGAAAAACTGTTTTTT
abundance: .; v_gene: TRBV5-6; j_gene: TRBJ1-2; d_gene: .; CDR3aa: CASNFGGWANYGYTF; CDR3nt: TGTGCCAGCAATTTCGGAGGGTGGGCTAACTATGGCTACACCTTC
abundance: few; v_gene: TRBV29-1; j_gene: TRBJ2-5; d_gene: .; CDR3aa: CSGTPQRETQYF; CDR3nt: TGCAGCGGTACTCCCCAGCGAGAGACCCAGTACTTC
abundance: .; v_gene: TRBV5-1; j_gene: TRBJ2-5; d_gene: TRBD1; CDR3aa: CASSGPFSGTAKETQYF; CDR3nt: TGCGCCAGCAGCGGACCCTTTTCCGGGACAGCAAAAGAGACCCAGTACTTC